This TCR beta chain was identified during a study of vaccination and CD4 T cells after COVID-19. Whole-study context: Nine convalescent cases were mild and one was severe, and all had been SARS-CoV-2 positive by nasal swab PCR. Overlapping peptides covering the spike proteins of SARS-CoV-2, HCoV-NL63, HCoV-OC43 and HCoV-229E were added to stimulate cells.

The Oncomine TCR Beta short-read assay was applied to DNA of cultured CD4+ T cells. One entry per CDR3 protein, called by TCRdb with MiXCR from the PCR reads. The sample has approximately 12,000 distinct CDR3 sequences; around two fifths are singletons. Treatment described: 10-day PBMC culture with coronavirus spike peptide pools or control peptides (ViraFEST assay). Expanded clonotypes were found by TCR sequencing after peptide-pool stimulation (ViraFEST). Note on this clonotype: What it binds is unknown.

CDR1 KGHDR and CDR2 SFDVKD come from the germline V gene. The CDR3 covers 14 residues. Trimming took off 5 bases at V and 7 bases at J, with 14 bases between the two ends. The V call is TRBV24-1, the J call TRBJ1-5; D is perhaps TRBD1 (5 bases). Sequencing was performed on cultured CD4+ T cells from blood. This clonotype was sampled from a human donor with COVID-19. The CDR3 nucleotides read TGTGCCACCAGTGGTTCAGGGTCAGGGCAGCCCCAGCATTTT. This gives the protein CATSGSGSGQPQHF.